The following is a TCR beta chain sequence with its context. Its antigen specificity is not known. Base qualities are missing; no much larger clone stands one base away. The collaborating institutions used their own protocols to collect whole blood in K2EDTA tubes. For TCRbeta analysis, collaborators shipped samples in one of three forms: frozen whole blood, isolated PBMCs, or DNA extracted from either of those sample types. This entry comes from a study of blood T cell repertoires in COVID-19 (dated by TCRdb to 2020 to 2022). About the study as a whole: Samples covering the acute and convalescent phases of COVID-19 were provided by collaborators in the United States, Italy and Spain. The material from the prospective study consisted of cDNA or gDNA derived from T cells, B-cell-depleted T cells, or PBMCs. Sample metadata almost always included a de-identified subject ID, COVID-19 status, age in years and sex. Where available, HLA class I and class II types were taken from metadata supplied by the sample provider and were not determined by assay-based typing. The repertoires were released in a freely available public database meant as a resource for research on the immune response to SARS-CoV-2. The samples were drawn from the first 160 participants of the ongoing ImmuneRACE study and from 950 to 1,500 subjects provided by 6 global collaborators. The dataset comprised deeply sampled blood TCRbeta repertoires from subjects exposed to, actively infected with, or recovered from COVID-19.

TCRbeta CDR3 regions were amplified from genomic DNA by means of the immunoSEQ Assay, a bias-controlled multiplex PCR. On the study's bioinformatics: Within the assay, amplification of reference gene primers was used to estimate how many nucleated cells each sample contained. Sequence reads were collapsed and filtered to measure the absolute abundance of every unique TCRbeta CDR3 rearrangement. For each sample, productive Simpson clonality was calculated by taking the square root of Simpson's diversity index across productive rearrangements. TCRdb holds this immuneACCESS table with in-frame rearrangements only. Some clones are missing; in checked studies, unresolved V genes explain under half, and the rest has no known cause. The DNA gave D and trimming, while V, J and clone size come from that table. The sample profile shows under 40,000 clones; around nine tenths of them were found once. The ten most abundant clones make up less than 45% of the sample.

The cysteine opens and the phenylalanine closes a CDR3 of 15 amino acids. Only CDR3 DNA is held: 45 bases, read in frame from base 1. V is trimmed back by 5 bases and J by 7 bases, and the junction contains 6 bases that no gene match accounts for. The CDR1 and CDR2 encoded by the germline V gene (reference sequence) are SEHNR and FQNEAQ. The research as a whole found: The quantity of clinical and demographic metadata differed by source and by participant and was supplied without curation.

The sequence derives from a man in his 60s with active or convalescent COVID-19. This chain joins TRBV7-9 to TRBJ2-1, and 12 junction bases match TRBD2. The source material was peripheral blood. The CDR3 reads as follows: CASSSRLAGENEQFF. The DNA is TGTGCCAGCAGCAGTAGACTAGCGGGAGAGAATGAGCAGTTCTTC. With all but the CDR3 taken from the reference TRBV7-9 and TRBJ2-1 genes, the full variable domain is: DTGVSQNPRHKITKRGQNVTFRCDPISEHNRLYWYRQTLGQGPEFLTYFQNEAQLEKSRLLSDRFSAERPKGSFSTLEIQRTEQGDSAMYLCASSSRLAGENEQFFGPGTRLTVL.